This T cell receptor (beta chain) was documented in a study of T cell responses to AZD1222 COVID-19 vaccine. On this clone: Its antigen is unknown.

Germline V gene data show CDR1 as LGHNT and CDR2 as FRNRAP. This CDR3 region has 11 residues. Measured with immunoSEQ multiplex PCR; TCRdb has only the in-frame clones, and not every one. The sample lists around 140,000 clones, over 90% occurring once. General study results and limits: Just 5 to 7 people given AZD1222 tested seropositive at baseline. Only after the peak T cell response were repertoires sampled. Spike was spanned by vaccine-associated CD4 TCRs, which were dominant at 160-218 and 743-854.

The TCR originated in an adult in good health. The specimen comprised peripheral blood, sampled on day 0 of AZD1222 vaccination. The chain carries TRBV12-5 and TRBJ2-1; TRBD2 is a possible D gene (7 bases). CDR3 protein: CALRGGDEQFF. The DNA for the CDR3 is TGTGCCCTTAGGGGGGGCGATGAGCAGTTCTTC.